These 29 T cell receptor beta chains originate from one sample sequenced in a study of cytomegalovirus exposure and HLA in healthy donors. PCR amplification relied on 60 Vbeta primers (plus 13 Jbeta primers). Libraries were prepared by immunoSEQ multiplex PCR; TCRdb keeps only in-frame clonotypes and omits some of them. The sample lists fewer than 250,000 clones, roughly 77% occurring once. The sequencing input was PBMCs. The source of these receptors is a woman aged 45 to 65 in good health and CMV-seronegative.

The chain uses TRBV6-1 and TRBJ2-7; D might be TRBD1 (5 bases). CDR1 is MNHNS and CDR2 is SASEGT in the germline V gene. V lost 5 bases and J 3 bases, leaving 11 bases between the germline ends. The CDR3 contains 13 residues. The CDR3 nucleotides are TGTGCCAGCAGTCCTACGGACATCTACGAGCAGTACTTC. Translated: CASSPTDIYEQYF.

This sequence joins TRBV19 and TRBJ2-2; a possible D gene is TRBD1 (6 bases). Germline V CDR1 and CDR2: LNHDA, SQIVND (reference sequence). The CDR3 totals 12 residues. V was cut by 8 bases and J by 13 bases, with 17 bases left in between. The DNA for the CDR3 is TGTGCCAGTTGCGGGTCGGGACAACGGCTGTTTTTT. Translation: CASCGSGQRLFF.

The chain couples TRBV5-1 to TRBJ2-5, with D perhaps TRBD2 (6 bases). Trimming removed 2 bases from V and 5 bases from J, with 19 bases in between. The CDR3 has 16 amino acids. Per the germline V gene, CDR1 is SGHRS and CDR2 is YFSETQ. CDR3 coding DNA: TGCGCCAGCAGCTTTGGGTCCCGGGACTCGGGCGAGACCCAGTACTTC. Translating gives CASSFGSRDSGETQYF. The complete variable domain, with remaining parts taken from reference TRBV5-1 and TRBJ2-5, reads KAGVTQTPRYLIKTRGQQVTLSCSPISGHRSVSWYQQTPGQGLQFLFEYFSETQRNKGNFPGRFSGRQFSNSRSEMNVSTLELGDSALYLCASSFGSRDSGETQYFGPGTRLLVL.

In nucleotides, the CDR3 is TGTGCCAGCAGTTCCCTCGGAAACACCATATATTTT. Its translation is CASSSLGNTIYF. The V gene is TRBV6-6, the J gene TRBJ1-3; D not certain. Germline V lookup: CDR1 MNHNY, CDR2 SVGAGI (reference sequence). The CDR3 consists of 12 residues. V dropped 4 bases and J dropped 4 bases, with 5 bases sitting between them.

V gene TRBV7-8 combines with J gene TRBJ2-7; D gene ambiguous. The CDR3 length is 13 residues. V was pared by 2 bases and J by 3 bases, with 8 bases between. Looked up from germline, CDR1 is SGHVS and CDR2 is FQNEAQ. The CDR3 DNA sequence: TGTGCCAGCAGCTTAACTCAGGACTACGAGCAGTACTTC. It specifies CASSLTQDYEQYF.

This clone was detected only once. V usage is TRBV9 and J usage is TRBJ1-4; TRBD1 matches 9 bases. V dropped 3 bases and J dropped 5; count of bases not matched to a gene: 5. The CDR3 contains 15 residues. Germline V gene lookup returns CDR1 SGDLS and CDR2 YYNGEE. The CDR3 loop is CASSALGTGNEKLFF. The CDR3 DNA is TGTGCCAGCAGCGCCCTAGGGACAGGGAATGAAAAACTGTTTTTT.

The chain combines TRBV7-6 with TRBJ2-5, with TRBD2 matching 11 bases. The CDR3 totals 21 residues. V shed 1 base and J 5 bases; nucleotides not matched to a gene: 21. Germline V gene sequence: CDR1 SGHVS, CDR2 FNYEAQ. The chain's CDR3 is CASSLVAVGGTSGSAGETQYF. DNA of the CDR3: TGTGCCAGCAGCTTAGTAGCTGTCGGGGGGACTAGCGGATCCGCTGGGGAGACCCAGTACTTC.

This clone has only a few counts. The chain carries TRBV5-6 and TRBJ1-1; D is perhaps TRBD1 (5 bases). The germline gives CDR1 SGHDT, CDR2 YYEEEE. The CDR3 sequence is 14 residues long. The V gene lost 0 bases and the J gene lost 1 base, with 7 bases spanning the gap. The CDR3 sequence is CASSLAGGNTEAFF. The CDR3 DNA reads TGTGCCAGCAGCTTGGCCGGGGGGAACACTGAAGCTTTCTTT.

The rearrangement joins TRBV5-1 to TRBJ2-7, with D perhaps TRBD2 (5 bases). V was pared by 3 bases and J by 0 bases, with 22 bases between. CDR1 is SGHRS, CDR2 YFSETQ, per germline. This CDR3 spans 18 amino acids. In DNA, the CDR3 is TGCGCCAGCAGCTCGGGGAGCCCAGGCGCCTTACTCTCCTACGAGCAGTACTTC. Translating it yields CASSSGSPGALLSYEQYF.

The V gene is TRBV20-1, the J gene TRBJ2-7; a possible D gene is TRBD2 (5 bases). The V gene lost 5 bases and the J gene lost 11 bases, with 16 bases spanning the gap. The CDR3 has 11 residues. Germline loops: CDR1 DFQATT, CDR2 SNEGSKA (reference sequence). CDR3 sequence reads: CSASRDWVEYF. Written as DNA, the CDR3 is TGCAGTGCTTCCCGGGATTGGGTGGAGTACTTC.

This clone was recorded only once. The CDR3 reads CANTTGGRGRDDEQYF. The DNA for the CDR3 is TGTGCCAACACGACAGGGGGCCGGGGGAGAGACGACGAGCAGTACTTC. The rearrangement links TRBV19 to TRBJ2-7, with TRBD1 identical over 10 bases. Losses at the gene ends were 10 bases for V and 5 bases for J; bases not matched to a gene: 17. The CDR3 sequence is 16 residues long. The V gene's germline CDR1 is LNHDA and CDR2 SQIVND (reference sequence).

The rearrangement joins TRBV4-2 to TRBJ2-7; D not certain. With 0 bases removed from V and 3 bases from J, the gap between germline ends came to 6 bases. Germline CDR1 and CDR2: LGHNA and YNFKEQ. CDR3 length: 13 residues. DNA for the CDR3: TGTGCCAGCAGCCAAGACGACATCTACGAGCAGTACTTC. It yields the protein CASSQDDIYEQYF.

The rearrangement joins TRBV4-1 to TRBJ2-5; TRBD2 matches 13 bases. The germline V gene has CDR1 MGHRA and CDR2 YSYEKL. Trimming removed 2 bases from V and 1 base from J; junction bases left unmatched: 4. The CDR3 extends over 17 amino acids. The CDR3 loop reads CASSQPGLAGSQETQYF. The CDR3 DNA sequence: TGCGCCAGCAGCCAACCGGGACTAGCGGGGTCCCAAGAGACCCAGTACTTC.

V is TRBV6-5 and J is TRBJ1-1; a possible D gene is TRBD1 (5 bases). V gave up 6 bases and J gave up 0 bases, with 11 bases separating them. Germline CDR1 reads MNHEY; CDR2 reads SVGAGI. The CDR3 is 14 amino acids. The chain's CDR3 is CASRAGRMNTEAFF. The CDR3 nucleotides are TGTGCCAGCAGGGCGGGACGGATGAACACTGAAGCTTTCTTT.

This clone showed up just a few times. This chain connects TRBV5-4 to TRBJ1-4; 7 positions agree with TRBD1. The germline V gene encodes CDR1 SGHNT and CDR2 YYREEE (reference sequence). The CDR3 length is 18 residues. V lost 0 bases and J lost 4; bases outside the gene matches: 12. This chain's CDR3 is CASSLGPYGTDRNEKLFF. The CDR3 coding sequence is TGTGCCAGCAGCTTGGGGCCCTACGGGACAGACCGTAATGAAAAACTGTTTTTT.

The rearrangement joins TRBV9 to TRBJ2-5; no clear D. The CDR3 has 13 residues. The V gene's germline CDR1 is SGDLS and CDR2 YYNGEE. Between the trimmed V and J ends, which lost 0 bases and 1 base, there was a span of 4 bases. Here the CDR3 DNA reads TGTGCCAGCAGCGTAGCTACCCAAGAGACCCAGTACTTC. Amino acid sequence: CASSVATQETQYF.

The V gene is TRBV7-2, the J gene TRBJ1-4; the match to TRBD1 covers 9 bases. From germline, CDR1 is SGHTA and CDR2 FQGNSA. The CDR3 is 17 residues long. Trimming at V came to 6 bases and at J to 8 bases, leaving 16 bases not matched to a gene. The CDR3 DNA reads TGTGCCAGCAGACATGGACAGGGGTTCTCAATTGGAGAAAAACTGTTTTTT. Protein product: CASRHGQGFSIGEKLFF.

The chain recombines TRBV4-2 with TRBJ2-1; D remains ambiguous. The CDR3 spans 14 residues. CDR1 LGHNA and CDR2 YNFKEQ come from the germline V gene. V was pared by 0 bases and J by 1 base, with 4 bases between. CDR3 coding DNA: TGTGCCAGCAGCCAAGATATGTCCTACAATGAGCAGTTCTTC. Translation: CASSQDMSYNEQFF.

The chain recombines TRBV4-1 with TRBJ2-7; tentatively, D is TRBD1 (5 bases). Trimming shortened V by 0 bases and J by 1 base, and 10 bases separated the two germline ends. This CDR3 is built from 15 residues. Germline V lookup: CDR1 MGHRA, CDR2 YSYEKL. The CDR3 here is CASSQERTRSYEQYF. The DNA for the CDR3 is TGCGCCAGCAGCCAAGAGCGGACACGTTCCTACGAGCAGTACTTC.

The chain combines TRBV7-9 with TRBJ2-5; TRBD2 agrees at 7 bases. The germline CDR1 and CDR2 sequences are SEHNR and FQNEAQ (reference sequence). V lost 8 bases and J lost 7; bases outside the gene matches: 7. The CDR3 consists of 12 residues. As DNA, the CDR3 is TGTGCCAGCCTATATCCGGGAGGGACCCAGTACTTC. It codes for CASLYPGGTQYF.

J is TRBJ1-2 and V is TRBV7-2, with D uncertain. Trimming left V 0 bases short and J 4 bases short, with 6 bases between. Germline CDR1 is SGHTA and CDR2 is FQGNSA. CDR3 length: 13 amino acids. The CDR3 here is CASSLAEGYGYTF. The CDR3 DNA sequence: TGTGCCAGCAGCTTAGCGGAGGGCTATGGCTACACCTTC.

The rearrangement uses TRBV6-5 and TRBJ1-2; D ambiguous. Germline CDR1 is MNHEY and CDR2 is SVGAGI. Trimming took off 3 bases at V and 2 bases at J, with 7 bases between the two ends. This CDR3 comprises 13 residues. In DNA form, the CDR3 reads TGTGCCAGCAGTTATGCGGTGAACTATGGCTACACCTTC. Amino acid sequence: CASSYAVNYGYTF.

The chain couples TRBV6-1 to TRBJ2-7; D may be TRBD1 (6 bases). Per germline, CDR1 MNHNS and CDR2 SASEGT. This CDR3 is 14 amino acids long. V dropped 0 bases and J dropped 4 bases, with 10 bases sitting between them. CDR3 nucleotide sequence: TGTGCCAGCAGTGAAGCGGACAGTCTATACGAGCAGTACTTC. As protein: CASSEADSLYEQYF.

This clone appeared a single time. This chain connects TRBV9 to TRBJ2-5, with TRBD1 matching over 9 bases. TRBJ2-7 explains the end of the DNA better; the J call may be wrong. From germline, CDR1 is SGDLS and CDR2 YYNGEE. The CDR3 covers 15 residues. Here the CDR3 reads CASSISGTGIYEQYF. The CDR3 nucleotides read TGTGCCAGCAGCATATCCGGGACAGGGATCTACGAGCAGTACTTC.

The V gene is TRBV6-1, the J gene TRBJ2-3, with D possibly TRBD2 on 7 matching bases. The CDR3 is 15 residues long. Deletions cut 2 bases from V and 2 bases from J, with 11 bases between. CDR1 MNHNS and CDR2 SASEGT come from the germline V gene. CDR3 DNA sequence: TGTGCCAGCAGTGAAAGGGGGGGGTTCACAGATACGCAGTATTTT. Protein sequence: CASSERGGFTDTQYF.

In its sample, this clone was seen once. J is TRBJ2-2 and V is TRBV9, with 7 positions matching TRBD1. The CDR3 is 16 residues long. V shed 1 base and J 3 bases; nucleotides not matched to a gene: 6. Looked up from germline, CDR1 is SGDLS and CDR2 is YYNGEE. CDR3 in amino acids: CASSVKRDRDTGELFF. The CDR3 DNA reads TGTGCCAGCAGCGTAAAGAGGGACAGAGACACCGGGGAGCTGTTTTTT.

This clone appeared a few times. The chain is built from TRBV19 and TRBJ2-3; tentatively, D is TRBD2 (6 bases). The CDR3 length is 15 residues. The germline V gene has CDR1 LNHDA and CDR2 SQIVND (reference sequence). V was shortened by 6 bases and J by 4 bases, with 17 bases between the two germline ends. CDR3 DNA sequence: TGTGCCAGTAGCCTCATTTGGAGGGGCTCAGATACGCAGTATTTT. As protein: CASSLIWRGSDTQYF.

V usage is TRBV6-4 and J usage is TRBJ2-5; D gene unclear. The end of the DNA aligns better with TRBJ2-7, so the J call may be wrong. Germline V gives CDR1 MRHNA, CDR2 SNTAGT. The CDR3 runs to 11 residues. CDR3 residues: CASRRTYEQYF. CDR3 nucleotides: TGTGCCAGCCGGAGAACCTACGAGCAGTACTTC.

The table lists this clone with a few counts. The rearrangement joins TRBV29-1 to TRBJ1-5; 7 bases fit TRBD1. Germline V gene sequence: CDR1 SQVTM, CDR2 ANQGSEA. The CDR3 spans 13 residues. The CDR3, as DNA: TGCAGTACTACCAGAGACAGGGTTCAGCCCCAGCATTTT. Translated, it gives CSTTRDRVQPQHF. Based on the CDR3 plus reference TRBV29-1 and TRBJ1-5, the full variable domain is SAVISQKPSRDICQRGTSLTIQCQVDSQVTMMFWYRQQPGQSLTLIATANQGSEATYESGFVIDKFPISRPNLTFSTLTVSNMSPEDSSIYLCSTTRDRVQPQHFGDGTRLSIL.